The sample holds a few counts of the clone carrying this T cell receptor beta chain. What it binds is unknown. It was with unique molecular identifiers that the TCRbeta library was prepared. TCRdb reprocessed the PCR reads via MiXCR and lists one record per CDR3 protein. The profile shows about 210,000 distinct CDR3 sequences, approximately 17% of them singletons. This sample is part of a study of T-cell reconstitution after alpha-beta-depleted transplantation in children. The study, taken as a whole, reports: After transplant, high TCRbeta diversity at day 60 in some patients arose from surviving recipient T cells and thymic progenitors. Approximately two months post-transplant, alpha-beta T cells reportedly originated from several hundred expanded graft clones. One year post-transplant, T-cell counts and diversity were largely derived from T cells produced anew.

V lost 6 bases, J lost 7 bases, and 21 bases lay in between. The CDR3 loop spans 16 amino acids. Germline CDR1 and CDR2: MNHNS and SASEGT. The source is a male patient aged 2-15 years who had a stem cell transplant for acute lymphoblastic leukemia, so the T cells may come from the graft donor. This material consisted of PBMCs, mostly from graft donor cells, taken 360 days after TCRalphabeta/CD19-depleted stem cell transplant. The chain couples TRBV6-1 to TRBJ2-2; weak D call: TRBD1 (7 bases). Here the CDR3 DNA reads TGTGCCAGCAGCATTACGCAGGGGGGAAATAACGGGGAGCTGTTTTTT. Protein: CASSITQGGNNGELFF.